The 23 T cell receptor beta chains below all came from one sample that was sequenced in a study of control samples from healthy donors and cancer patients. Here immunoSEQ multiplex PCR was the method, and the copy in TCRdb shows in-frame clones only, minus some. Seen in this sample are about 190,000 clones; the ten most common clones hold under 2.5%. The sequenced material came from blood. Receptors were obtained from a woman younger than 45 in good health.

The chain combines TRBV6-5 with TRBJ1-3, with D hard to call. V was shortened by 2 bases and J by 7 bases, with 12 bases between the two germline ends. CDR1 is MNHEY, CDR2 SVGAGI, per germline. The length of the CDR3 is 14 residues. CDR3 protein: CASSYNPDGNTIYF. CDR3 DNA sequence: TGTGCCAGCAGTTACAACCCCGATGGGAACACCATATATTTT.

The chain employs TRBV28 and TRBJ1-2, with TRBD1 matching over 9 bases. Unmatched junction bases numbered 4, after V lost 5 bases and J lost 3 bases. Per the germline V gene, CDR1 is MDHEN and CDR2 is SYDVKM. This CDR3 spans 14 amino acids. This CDR3 is CASSRGQGYYGYTF. The CDR3 nucleotides are TGTGCCAGCAGTCGCGGACAGGGGTACTATGGCTACACCTTC.

The rearrangement links TRBV2 to TRBJ1-2, with D unresolved. The V and J ends lost 0 bases and 6 bases respectively, with 14 bases between them. CDR1 is SNHLY and CDR2 is FYNNEI in the germline V gene. The CDR3 runs 15 residues. CDR3 nucleotide sequence: TGTGCCAGCAGTGAAGCGCGATTGAGAGGGAATGGCTACACCTTC. Protein sequence: CASSEARLRGNGYTF. Using reference TRBV2 and TRBJ1-2 for the parts outside the CDR3, the full variable domain is EPEVTQTPSHQVTQMGQEVILRCVPISNHLYFYWYRQILGQKVEFLVSFYNNEISEKSEIFDDQFSVERPDGSNFTLKIRSTKLEDSAMYFCASSEARLRGNGYTFGSGTRLTVV.

The chain recombines TRBV7-2 with TRBJ1-3; no reliable D call. Germline-derived CDR1 and CDR2 are SGHTA and FQGNSA. CDR3 length equals 16 residues. V shed 1 base and J shed 0 bases, with 10 bases lying between them. Here the CDR3 DNA reads TGTGCCAGCAGCTTAGTTCTACCTGCCTCTGGAAACACCATATATTTT. Translated: CASSLVLPASGNTIYF.

V is TRBV6-5 and J is TRBJ2-3; possibly TRBD1 for D (6 bases). Germline CDR1 MNHEY, CDR2 SVGAGI. V lost 7 bases and J lost 5, with 10 bases in between. There are 12 residues in the CDR3. In DNA, the CDR3 is TGTGCCAGCACCAGGGGAAAAGATACGCAGTATTTT. It specifies CASTRGKDTQYF.

The chain has TRBV11-2 and TRBJ1-1; tentative D call: TRBD1 (6 bases). The CDR3 covers 13 residues. CDR1 is SGHAT and CDR2 is FQNNGV in the germline V gene. V was clipped by 1 base and J by 11 bases, with 14 bases between them. CDR3 amino acids: CASSLGQGLEAFF. For the CDR3, the DNA is TGTGCCAGCAGCTTAGGGCAGGGGCTGGAGGCTTTCTTT. Supplemented by reference TRBV11-2 and TRBJ1-1, the full variable domain reads EAGVAQSPRYKIIEKRQSVAFWCNPISGHATLYWYQQILGQGPKLLIQFQNNGVVDDSQLPKDRFSAERLKGVDSTLKIQPAKLEDSAVYLCASSLGQGLEAFFGQGTRLTVV.

The chain recombines TRBV5-1 with TRBJ2-1; 8 nucleotides match TRBD2. The ends lost 2 bases at V and 2 bases at J; junction bases unmatched: 9. Germline values: CDR1 SGHRS, CDR2 YFSETQ. The CDR3 totals 17 residues. The CDR3 DNA follows: TGCGCCAGCAGCTTTCTTCCAGCGGGGGTAGCCTACAATGAGCAGTTCTTC. It translates to CASSFLPAGVAYNEQFF. Full variable domain (outside the CDR3, taken from reference TRBV5-1 and TRBJ2-1): KAGVTQTPRYLIKTRGQQVTLSCSPISGHRSVSWYQQTPGQGLQFLFEYFSETQRNKGNFPGRFSGRQFSNSRSEMNVSTLELGDSALYLCASSFLPAGVAYNEQFFGPGTRLTVL.

The gene calls are TRBV21-1 and TRBJ1-2. TRBV21-1 is labeled a pseudogene. The CDR3 length is 15 residues. The CDR3 spells CASSISRDRNYGYTF. The CDR3 DNA sequence: TGTGCCAGCAGCATCTCACGGGACCGAAACTATGGCTACACCTTC.

The rearrangement links TRBV28 to TRBJ1-2; 9 nucleotides line up with TRBD1. Trimming removed 5 bases from V and 4 bases from J; junction bases left unmatched: 14. Germline loops: CDR1 MDHEN, CDR2 SYDVKM. This CDR3 is 17 amino acids long. The CDR3 spells CASSIPGQGDRGYGYTF. In DNA form, the CDR3 reads TGTGCCAGCAGTATACCGGGACAGGGCGACCGAGGCTATGGCTACACCTTC.

J is TRBJ1-2 and V is TRBV24-1, with TRBD1 identical over 7 bases. Germline-derived CDR1 and CDR2 are KGHDR and SFDVKD. V dropped 7 bases and J dropped 4; count of bases not matched to a gene: 11. The CDR3 is 15 amino acids. In DNA form, the CDR3 reads TGTGCCACCAGCGCACGGGACAGCGACATCTATGGCTACACCTTC. Translating it yields CATSARDSDIYGYTF.

The V gene is TRBV9, the J gene TRBJ1-3; D gene unclear. V was clipped by 0 bases and J by 4 bases, with 8 bases between them. CDR1 and CDR2 from the germline V gene are SGDLS and YYNGEE. The CDR3 length is 14 residues. CDR3 nucleotide sequence: TGTGCCAGCAGCGTAGGGACTCGGGGAAACACCATATATTTT. Its translation: CASSVGTRGNTIYF.

The J gene is TRBJ1-2, the V gene TRBV7-2; D remains ambiguous. The CDR3 extends over 15 amino acids. The germline CDR1 and CDR2 sequences are SGHTA and FQGNSA. The V gene lost 5 bases and the J gene lost 5 bases, with 18 bases spanning the gap. In nucleotides, the CDR3 is TGTGCCAGCAGCCACGGGGTCGGGGTTGGATATGGCTACACCTTC. It encodes CASSHGVGVGYGYTF.

This chain joins TRBV28 and TRBJ2-5; D is unclear. CDR1 and CDR2 from the germline V gene are MDHEN and SYDVKM. The CDR3 contains 13 residues. Trimming pared 2 bases from V and 3 bases from J, leaving 7 bases between. The CDR3 nucleotides are TGTGCCAGCAGTTTAGGTCAGGAAGAGACCCAGTACTTC. Translated, it gives CASSLGQEETQYF.

V is TRBV6-1 and J is TRBJ2-4; D could derive from TRBD1 or TRBD2 (5 bases each). CDR1 is MNHNS, CDR2 SASEGT, per germline. With 4 bases removed from V and 0 bases from J, the gap between germline ends came to 13 bases. The CDR3 is made up of 16 amino acids. The CDR3 DNA sequence: TGTGCCAGCAGTGTGGGGACGGTTCTAGCCAAAAACATTCAGTACTTC. It specifies CASSVGTVLAKNIQYF.

The gene calls are TRBV4-1 and TRBJ2-7, with D tentatively TRBD1 or TRBD2 (7 bases each). V was clipped by 4 bases and J by 4 bases, with 17 bases between them. Germline lookup yields CDR1 MGHRA and CDR2 YSYEKL. This CDR3 is 15 amino acids long. CDR3 sequence: CASSPDDREGYEQYF. The CDR3, as DNA: TGCGCCAGCAGCCCAGACGACAGGGAGGGATACGAGCAGTACTTC.

The chain carries TRBV28 and TRBJ1-4; D is ambiguous. V lost 3 bases to trimming and J lost 3 bases, with 17 bases between them. The CDR3 loop spans 17 amino acids. The germline gives CDR1 MDHEN, CDR2 SYDVKM. The CDR3 reads CASSFSRSPGPNEKLFF. The CDR3 nucleotides read TGTGCCAGCAGTTTCAGCAGGAGCCCTGGCCCTAATGAAAAACTGTTTTTT. The whole variable domain, filled in from reference TRBV28 and TRBJ1-4, reads DVKVTQSSRYLVKRTGEKVFLECVQDMDHENMFWYRQDPGLGLRLIYFSYDVKMKEKGDIPEGYSVSREKKERFSLILESASTNQTSMYLCASSFSRSPGPNEKLFFGSGTQLSVL.

The rearrangement joins TRBV27 to TRBJ1-4; 8 bases align to TRBD1. J was trimmed by 7 bases and V by 8 bases; bases with no gene match: 9. This CDR3 has 14 residues. Germline-derived CDR1 and CDR2 are MNHEY and SMNVEV (reference sequence). CDR3 sequence reads: CASRLSGTGEKLFF. CDR3 DNA: TGTGCCAGCCGGTTATCCGGGACAGGTGAAAAACTGTTTTTT.

The chain carries TRBV2 and TRBJ1-1, with D unresolved. This CDR3 has 12 residues. The germline V and J ends were trimmed by 6 bases and 3 bases, with 8 bases remaining between them. The germline V gene has CDR1 SNHLY and CDR2 FYNNEI. CDR3 coding DNA: TGTGCCAGCAGCCCCAGTTACACTGAAGCTTTCTTT. Translation gives CASSPSYTEAFF.

The J gene is TRBJ1-1, the V gene TRBV27; D is unresolved. V dropped 3 bases and J dropped 1 base, with 15 bases sitting between them. This CDR3 region has 16 residues. Looked up from germline, CDR1 is MNHEY and CDR2 is SMNVEV (reference sequence). The CDR3 reads CASSFLPQSSNTEAFF. The CDR3 DNA is TGTGCCAGCAGTTTCCTGCCCCAAAGCTCGAACACTGAAGCTTTCTTT.

The chain links TRBV5-1 to TRBJ1-5, with D possibly being TRBD1 (5 bases). CDR1 is SGHRS and CDR2 is YFSETQ in the germline V gene. Trimming shortened V by 0 bases and J by 4 bases, and 14 bases separated the two germline ends. The CDR3 covers 16 residues. Here the CDR3 reads CASSLGPAGINQPQHF. CDR3 bases: TGCGCCAGCAGCTTGGGTCCGGCAGGGATTAATCAGCCCCAGCATTTT.

This sequence joins TRBV9 and TRBJ2-7; 7 bases map to TRBD2. Germline CDR1 and CDR2: SGDLS and YYNGEE. Trimming took 4 bases from V and 2 from J; bases not matched to a gene: 27. The CDR3 is made up of 21 amino acids. CDR3 in amino acids: CASSPTLRFNYGASGPYEQYF. Written as DNA, the CDR3 is TGTGCCAGCAGCCCGACTTTACGCTTCAACTACGGGGCTAGCGGACCCTACGAGCAGTACTTC.

The chain combines TRBV5-4 with TRBJ2-7; D might be TRBD1 (6 bases). CDR3 length: 14 amino acids. CDR1 is SGHNT and CDR2 is YYREEE in the germline V gene (reference sequence). Trimming pared 4 bases from V and 1 base from J, leaving 12 bases between. The CDR3 protein is CASSPRGSSYEQYF. CDR3 coding DNA: TGTGCCAGCAGCCCCAGGGGCAGTTCCTACGAGCAGTACTTC.

This chain joins TRBV7-9 and TRBJ1-6; D is unresolved. Germline V gene sequence: CDR1 SEHNR, CDR2 FQNEAQ (reference sequence). This CDR3 comprises 14 residues. Trimming pared 5 bases from V and 5 bases from J, leaving 10 bases between. The chain's CDR3 is CASSPSIDNSPLHF. In nucleotides, the CDR3 is TGTGCCAGCAGCCCAAGCATAGATAATTCACCCCTCCACTTT.